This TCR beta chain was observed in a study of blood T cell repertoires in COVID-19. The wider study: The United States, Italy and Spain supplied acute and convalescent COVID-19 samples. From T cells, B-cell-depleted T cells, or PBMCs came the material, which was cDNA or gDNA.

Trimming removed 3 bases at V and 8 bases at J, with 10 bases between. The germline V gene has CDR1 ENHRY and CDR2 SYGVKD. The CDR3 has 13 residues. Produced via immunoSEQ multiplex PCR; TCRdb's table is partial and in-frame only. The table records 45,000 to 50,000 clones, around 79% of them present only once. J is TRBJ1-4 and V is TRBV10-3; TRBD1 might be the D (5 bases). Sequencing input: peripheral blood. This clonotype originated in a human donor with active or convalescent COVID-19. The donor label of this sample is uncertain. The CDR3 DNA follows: TGTGCCATCAGTGACCGGGGGGGGGAAAAACTGTTTTTT. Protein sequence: CAISDRGGEKLFF.